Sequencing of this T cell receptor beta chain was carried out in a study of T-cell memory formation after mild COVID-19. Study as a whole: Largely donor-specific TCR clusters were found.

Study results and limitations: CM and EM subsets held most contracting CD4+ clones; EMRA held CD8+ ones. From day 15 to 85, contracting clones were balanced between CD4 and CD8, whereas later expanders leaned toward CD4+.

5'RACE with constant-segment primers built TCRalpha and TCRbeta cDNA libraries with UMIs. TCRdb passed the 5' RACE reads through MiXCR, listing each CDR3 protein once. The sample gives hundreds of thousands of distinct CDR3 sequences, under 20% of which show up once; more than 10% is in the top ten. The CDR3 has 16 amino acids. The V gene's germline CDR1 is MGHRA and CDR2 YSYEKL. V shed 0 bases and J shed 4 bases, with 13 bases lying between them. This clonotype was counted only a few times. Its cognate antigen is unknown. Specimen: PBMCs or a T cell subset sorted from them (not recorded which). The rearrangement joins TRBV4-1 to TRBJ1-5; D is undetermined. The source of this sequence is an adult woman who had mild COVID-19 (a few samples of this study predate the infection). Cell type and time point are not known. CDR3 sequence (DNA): TGCGCCAGCAGCCAAGAGGGAAGGGCAGTTAATCAGCCCCAGCATTTT. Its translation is CASSQEGRAVNQPQHF.